This T cell receptor beta chain was observed in a study of shared clonotypes between healthy human individuals. Sequencing was performed with immunoSEQ multiplex PCR; in TCRdb, only in-frame clones are kept and a portion is missing. The table lists roughly 500,000 clones, around 78% of them singletons. Input material: PBMCs. This TCR derives from a woman in her thirties or forties in good health. Some clones in this sample may be carry-over from other donors' samples.

The CDR3 protein is CAVKGRVYEQYF. The DNA for the CDR3 is TGTGCCGTAAAAGGCAGGGTGTACGAGCAGTACTTC. This chain uses TRBV28 with TRBJ2-7; TRBD1 is a possible D gene (5 bases). Germline assignment: CDR1 MDHEN and CDR2 SYDVKM. The germline V and J ends were trimmed by 11 bases and 4 bases, with 15 bases remaining between them. The CDR3 is made up of 12 amino acids. The complete variable domain, with remaining parts taken from reference TRBV28 and TRBJ2-7, reads DVKVTQSSRYLVKRTGEKVFLECVQDMDHENMFWYRQDPGLGLRLIYFSYDVKMKEKGDIPEGYSVSREKKERFSLILESASTNQTSMYLCAVKGRVYEQYFGPGTRLTVT.